The clone carrying this TCR beta chain was found once. Its antigen is not known. This record belongs to a study of shared clonotypes between healthy human individuals. The germline V and J ends were trimmed by 4 bases and 5 bases, with 12 bases remaining between them. The germline CDR1 and CDR2 sequences are SGHNT and YYREEE (reference sequence). CDR3 length equals 14 residues. Every immunoSEQ plate was one replicate of a subset's evenly spread DNA. Data came from immunoSEQ multiplex PCR; TCRdb stores just in-frame clones and leaves some out. The sample lists hundreds of thousands of clones; approximately 95% were seen once. All of the donors resided in Nashville, Tennessee, and each was a Caucasian adult. The study's findings and limits: Read depth was anticipated to influence clonotype sharing among donors.

The chain combines TRBV5-4 with TRBJ2-2, with unresolved D. Sequencing was performed on naive CD4+ T cells sorted from blood. As for subset: CD45RA+ positively selected. The sequence was collected from a woman in her 30s in good health. CDR3 nucleotides: TGTGCCAGCAGCGCCGGTACTACAACCGGGGAGCTGTTTTTT. Its protein is CASSAGTTTGELFF.